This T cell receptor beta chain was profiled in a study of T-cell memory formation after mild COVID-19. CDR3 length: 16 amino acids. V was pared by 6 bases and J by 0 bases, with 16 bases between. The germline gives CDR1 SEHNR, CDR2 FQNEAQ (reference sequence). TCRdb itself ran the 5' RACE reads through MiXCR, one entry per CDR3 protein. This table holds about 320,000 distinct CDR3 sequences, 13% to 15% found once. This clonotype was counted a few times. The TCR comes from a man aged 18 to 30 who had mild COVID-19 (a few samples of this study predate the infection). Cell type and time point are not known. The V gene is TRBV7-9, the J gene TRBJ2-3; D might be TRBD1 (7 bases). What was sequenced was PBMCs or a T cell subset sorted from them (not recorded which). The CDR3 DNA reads TGTGCCAGCAGTCCTTCCCAGGGGGGAAGCACAGATACGCAGTATTTT. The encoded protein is CASSPSQGGSTDTQYF.